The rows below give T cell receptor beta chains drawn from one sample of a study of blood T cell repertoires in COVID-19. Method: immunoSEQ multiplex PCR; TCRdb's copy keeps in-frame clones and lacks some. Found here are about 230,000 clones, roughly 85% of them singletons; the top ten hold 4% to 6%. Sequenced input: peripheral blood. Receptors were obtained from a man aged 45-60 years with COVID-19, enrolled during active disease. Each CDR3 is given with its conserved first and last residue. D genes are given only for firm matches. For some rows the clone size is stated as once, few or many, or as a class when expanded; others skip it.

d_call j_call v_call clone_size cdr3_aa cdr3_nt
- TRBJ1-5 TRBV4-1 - CASSQGGRGVNNQPQHF TGCGCCAGCAGCCAAGGAGGGAGGGGTGTGAACAATCAGCCCCAGCATTTT
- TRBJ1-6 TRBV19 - CASSIDLAGTPLHF TGTGCCAGTAGTATAGATCTGGCGGGGACACCCCTCCACTTT
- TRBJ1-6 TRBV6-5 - CASADSRWGSPLHF TGTGCCTCTGCGGACAGCCGTTGGGGTTCACCCCTCCACTTT
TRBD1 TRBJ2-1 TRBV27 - CASSVDRGPYNEQFF TGTGCCAGCAGCGTCGACAGGGGACCTTACAATGAGCAGTTCTTC
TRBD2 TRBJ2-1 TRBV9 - CASSSSSGGRAGEQFF TGTGCCAGCAGCTCGAGCAGCGGGGGTCGAGCTGGTGAGCAGTTCTTC
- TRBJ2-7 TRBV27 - CASHRVINEQYF TGTGCCAGCCACAGGGTCATAAACGAGCAGTACTTC
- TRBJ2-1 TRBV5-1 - CASSLESGHYNEQFF TGCGCCAGCAGCTTGGAGTCAGGGCACTACAATGAGCAGTTCTTC
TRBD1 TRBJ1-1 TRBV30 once CALAGQQMGEAFF TGTGCCTTGGCGGGACAGCAAATGGGTGAAGCTTTCTTT
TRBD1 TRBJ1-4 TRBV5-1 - CASSLAGTVRNEKLFF TGCGCCAGCAGCTTGGCAGGGACAGTCAGGAATGAAAAACTGTTTTTT
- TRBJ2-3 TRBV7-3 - CASSSTNTDTQYF TGTGCCAGCAGCTCCACTAACACAGATACGCAGTATTTT
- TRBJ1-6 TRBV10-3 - CAIAVTYNSPLHF TGTGCCATCGCGGTTACCTATAATTCACCCCTCCACTTT
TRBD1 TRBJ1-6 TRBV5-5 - CASSLIIGDSSYNSPLHF TGTGCCAGCAGCTTGATAATAGGGGACAGCTCCTATAATTCACCCCTCCACTTT
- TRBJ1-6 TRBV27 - CASTVKITGFVANSPLHF TGTGCCAGCACCGTCAAAATAACAGGGTTTGTTGCGAATTCACCCCTCCACTTT
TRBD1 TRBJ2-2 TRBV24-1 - CATSGPGQGRTGELFF TGTGCCACCAGTGGACCGGGACAGGGCAGGACCGGGGAGCTGTTTTTT
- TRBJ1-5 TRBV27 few CATRPSGYSVSQPQHF TGTGCCACCCGGCCATCGGGGTACTCGGTTAGTCAGCCCCAGCATTTT
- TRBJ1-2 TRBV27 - CASSLSYRDTNYGYTF TGTGCCAGCAGTTTATCGTACCGGGACACTAACTATGGCTACACCTTC
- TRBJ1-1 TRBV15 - CATSRDLGQRAFF TGTGCCACCAGCAGAGATTTAGGCCAGCGGGCTTTCTTT
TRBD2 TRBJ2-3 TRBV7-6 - CASSYAGTSGAHSTDTQYF TGTGCCAGCAGCTACGCCGGGACTAGCGGGGCCCATAGCACAGATACGCAGTATTTT
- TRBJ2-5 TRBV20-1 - CSARPQETQYF TGCAGTGCTAGACCCCAGGAGACCCAGTACTTC
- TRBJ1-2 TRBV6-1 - CASSTKGGRVYGYTF TGTGCCAGCAGTACGAAAGGAGGACGGGTCTATGGCTACACCTTC